This T cell receptor (beta chain) was identified during a study of blood T cells in healthy people across ages. About the study: Per two T cells, about one barcoded beta molecule was captured through template switching. General study findings and limits: The CMV status of each donor remained undetermined, and this could have confounded shifts in expanded clonotypes. PBMC samples, being unsorted, prevented any conclusive comparison of naive and antigen-experienced cells.

A sample-barcoded 5' primer and a J-beta primer mix were used in a second PCR of roughly 7 to 11 cycles. The template-switch adaptor, which had 12 random nucleotides, put a tag on each cDNA molecule. TCRdb passed the 5' RACE reads through MiXCR, listing each CDR3 protein once. This sample carries 1.4 million to 1.5 million distinct CDR3 sequences, roughly 40% of them seen once, and the ten largest clones take 7.9%. Concerning this clonotype itself: Its antigen is not known. The junction does not match germline at one end; this may be a read error.

The CDR3 has 15 amino acids. Germline CDR1 and CDR2: SGHDN and FVKESK. The gene calls are TRBV14 and TRBJ2-1; D unresolved. Source material: blood. The receptor's source is a woman aged 18-29 years in good health. CDR3 region: CASSPRGLRYNERFF. The DNA for the CDR3 is TGTGCCAGCAGCCCACGAGGTCTCCGCTACAATGAGCGGTTCTTC.